This record concerns one TCR beta chain sequence. Its antigen is unidentified. Trimming shortened V by 0 bases and J by 5 bases, and 9 bases separated the two germline ends. Germline V CDR1 and CDR2: SGDLS, YYNGEE. CDR3 length equals 14 residues. The data are from a study of cytomegalovirus exposure and HLA in healthy donors. Broader study findings: Most TCR sequences were seen very rarely across donors, but some public TCRs occurred in many.

Repertoires were generated with immunoSEQ multiplex PCR, while TCRdb's copy carries only in-frame clones and drops some. The sample contains some 320,000 clones, about 90% of which appear only once. Sequenced: PBMCs. The chain recombines TRBV9 with TRBJ2-4, with D possibly matching TRBD1 (6 bases). The source of this sequence is a woman aged 25-40 years in good health and CMV-seropositive. This chain's CDR3 is CASSVGTDQNIQYF. CDR3 bases: TGTGCCAGCAGCGTAGGGACAGACCAAAACATTCAGTACTTC.